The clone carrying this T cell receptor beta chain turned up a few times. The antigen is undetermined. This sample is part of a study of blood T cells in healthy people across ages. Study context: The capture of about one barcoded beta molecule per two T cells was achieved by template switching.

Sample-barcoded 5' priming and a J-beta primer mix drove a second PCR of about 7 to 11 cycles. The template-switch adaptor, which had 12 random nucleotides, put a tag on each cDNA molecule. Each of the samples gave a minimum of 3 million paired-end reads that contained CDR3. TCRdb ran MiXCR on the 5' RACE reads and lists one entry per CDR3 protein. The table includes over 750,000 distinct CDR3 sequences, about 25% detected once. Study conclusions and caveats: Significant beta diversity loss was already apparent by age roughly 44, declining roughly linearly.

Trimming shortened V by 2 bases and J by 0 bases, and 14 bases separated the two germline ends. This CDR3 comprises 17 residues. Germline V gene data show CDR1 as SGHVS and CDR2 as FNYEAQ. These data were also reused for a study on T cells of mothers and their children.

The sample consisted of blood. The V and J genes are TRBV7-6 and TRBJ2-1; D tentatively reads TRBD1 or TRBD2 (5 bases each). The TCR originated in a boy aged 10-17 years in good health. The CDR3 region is CASSLRGGGYSYNEQFF. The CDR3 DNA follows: TGTGCCAGCAGCTTAAGGGGTGGGGGATACTCCTACAATGAGCAGTTCTTC.